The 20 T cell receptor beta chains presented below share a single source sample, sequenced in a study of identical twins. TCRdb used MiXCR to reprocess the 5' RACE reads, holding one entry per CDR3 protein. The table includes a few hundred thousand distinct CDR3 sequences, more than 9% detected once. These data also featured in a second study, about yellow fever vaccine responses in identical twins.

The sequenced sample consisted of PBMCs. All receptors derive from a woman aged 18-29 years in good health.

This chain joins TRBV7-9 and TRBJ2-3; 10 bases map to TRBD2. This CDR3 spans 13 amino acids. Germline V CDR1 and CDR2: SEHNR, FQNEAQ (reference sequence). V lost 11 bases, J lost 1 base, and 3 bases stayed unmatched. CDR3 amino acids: CAGGTSGTDTQYF. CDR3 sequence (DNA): TGTGCCGGCGGGACTAGCGGCACAGATACGCAGTATTTT.

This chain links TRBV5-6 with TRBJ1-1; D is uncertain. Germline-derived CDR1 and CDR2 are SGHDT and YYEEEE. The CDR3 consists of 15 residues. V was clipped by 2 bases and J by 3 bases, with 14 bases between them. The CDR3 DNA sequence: TGTGCCAGCAGCTTCTTAGGGAGGAGGGACACTGAAGCTTTCTTT. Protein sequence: CASSFLGRRDTEAFF.

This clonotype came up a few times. The CDR3 loop is CASSPDSSEAFF. CDR3 DNA: TGTGCCAGCAGCCCCGACAGCTCTGAAGCTTTCTTT. This chain links TRBV7-9 with TRBJ1-1; tentatively, D is TRBD1 (5 bases). With 5 bases removed from V and 6 bases from J, the gap between germline ends came to 10 bases. The CDR3 runs to 12 residues. Per the germline V gene, CDR1 is SEHNR and CDR2 is FQNEAQ (reference sequence).

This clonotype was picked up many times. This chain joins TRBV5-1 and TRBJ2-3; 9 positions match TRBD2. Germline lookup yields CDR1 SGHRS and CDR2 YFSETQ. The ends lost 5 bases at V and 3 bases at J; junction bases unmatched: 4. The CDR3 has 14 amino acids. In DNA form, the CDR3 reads TGCGCCAGCAGATTAGCGGGAGATACAGATACGCAGTATTTT. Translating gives CASRLAGDTDTQYF.

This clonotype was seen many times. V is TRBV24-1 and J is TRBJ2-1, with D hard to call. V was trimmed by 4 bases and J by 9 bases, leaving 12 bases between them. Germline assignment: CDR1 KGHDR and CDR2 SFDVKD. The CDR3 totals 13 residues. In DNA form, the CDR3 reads TGTGCCACCAGTGACCCCGACGGGCTTGAGCAGTTCTTC. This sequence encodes CATSDPDGLEQFF.

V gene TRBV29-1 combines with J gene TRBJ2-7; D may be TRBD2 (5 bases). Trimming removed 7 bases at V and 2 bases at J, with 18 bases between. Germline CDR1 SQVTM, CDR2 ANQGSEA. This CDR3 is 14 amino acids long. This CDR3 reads CSARISSGTYEQYF. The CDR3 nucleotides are TGCAGCGCAAGGATCTCGAGCGGAACCTACGAGCAGTACTTC.

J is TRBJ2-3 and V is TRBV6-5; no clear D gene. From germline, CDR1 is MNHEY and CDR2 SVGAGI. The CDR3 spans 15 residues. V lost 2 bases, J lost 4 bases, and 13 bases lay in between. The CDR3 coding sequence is TGTGCCAGCAGTTACCGCCCAACTCGGGCAGATACGCAGTATTTT. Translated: CASSYRPTRADTQYF.

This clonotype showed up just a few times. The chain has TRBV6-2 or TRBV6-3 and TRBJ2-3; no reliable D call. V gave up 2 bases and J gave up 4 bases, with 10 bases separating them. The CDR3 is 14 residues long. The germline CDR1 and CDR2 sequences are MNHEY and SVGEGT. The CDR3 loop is CASSYQELADTQYF. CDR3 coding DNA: TGTGCCAGCAGTTACCAGGAATTGGCAGATACGCAGTATTTT.

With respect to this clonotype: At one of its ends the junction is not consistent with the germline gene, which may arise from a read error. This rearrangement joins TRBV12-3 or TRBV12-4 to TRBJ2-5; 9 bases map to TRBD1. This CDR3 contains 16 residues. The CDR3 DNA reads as TGTGCCAGCGGTTTAGGGACAGGGAGAGGGCAAGAGACCCAGTACTTC. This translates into CASGLGTGRGQETQYF.

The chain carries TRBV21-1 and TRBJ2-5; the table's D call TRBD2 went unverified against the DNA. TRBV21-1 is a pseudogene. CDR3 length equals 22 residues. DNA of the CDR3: TGTGCCAGCAGCAAAGCGCTTTTAGCCCCGGGACTAGCGGGGGGAAACCAAGAGACCCAGTACTTC. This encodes CASSKALLAPGLAGGNQETQYF.

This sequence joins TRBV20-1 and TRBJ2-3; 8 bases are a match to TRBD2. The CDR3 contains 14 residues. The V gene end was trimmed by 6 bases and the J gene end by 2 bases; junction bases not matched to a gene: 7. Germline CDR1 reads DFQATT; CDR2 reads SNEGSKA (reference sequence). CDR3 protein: CSARILAATDTQYF. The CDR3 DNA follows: TGCAGTGCCCGAATACTAGCGGCCACAGATACGCAGTATTTT.

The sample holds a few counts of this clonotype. The CDR3 here is CASSFWSGNTIYF. The CDR3 DNA follows: TGTGCCAGCAGTTTCTGGTCTGGAAACACCATATATTTT. This chain uses TRBV12-3 or TRBV12-4 with TRBJ1-3; D gene unclear. The CDR3 runs 13 residues. Trimming shortened V by 3 bases and J by 1 base, and 4 bases separated the two germline ends.

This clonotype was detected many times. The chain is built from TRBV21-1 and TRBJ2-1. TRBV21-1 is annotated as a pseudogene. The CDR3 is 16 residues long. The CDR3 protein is CASSKYLHGGYNEQFF. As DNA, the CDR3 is TGTGCCAGCAGCAAATACTTACACGGCGGCTACAATGAGCAGTTCTTC.

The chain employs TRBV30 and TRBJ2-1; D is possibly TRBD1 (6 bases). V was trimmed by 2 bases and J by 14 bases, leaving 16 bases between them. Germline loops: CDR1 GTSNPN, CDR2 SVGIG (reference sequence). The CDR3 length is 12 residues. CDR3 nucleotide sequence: TGTGCCTGGAGTCGTCCTAGGGGGAGCGAGTTCTTC. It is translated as CAWSRPRGSEFF.

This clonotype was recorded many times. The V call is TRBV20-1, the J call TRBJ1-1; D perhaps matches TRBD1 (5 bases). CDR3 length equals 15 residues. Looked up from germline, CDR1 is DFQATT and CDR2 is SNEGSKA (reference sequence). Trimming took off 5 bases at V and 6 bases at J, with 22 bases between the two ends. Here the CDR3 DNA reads TGCAGTGCTGTGGTCCAGGGCCTAAGCCAACCTGAAGCTTTCTTT. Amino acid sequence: CSAVVQGLSQPEAFF.

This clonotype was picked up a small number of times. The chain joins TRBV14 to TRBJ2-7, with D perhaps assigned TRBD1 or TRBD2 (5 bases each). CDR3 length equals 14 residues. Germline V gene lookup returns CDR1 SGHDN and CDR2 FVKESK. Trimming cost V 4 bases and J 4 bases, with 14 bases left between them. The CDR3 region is CASSRRDGPYEQYF. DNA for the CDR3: TGTGCCAGCAGCCGACGGGACGGTCCTTACGAGCAGTACTTC.

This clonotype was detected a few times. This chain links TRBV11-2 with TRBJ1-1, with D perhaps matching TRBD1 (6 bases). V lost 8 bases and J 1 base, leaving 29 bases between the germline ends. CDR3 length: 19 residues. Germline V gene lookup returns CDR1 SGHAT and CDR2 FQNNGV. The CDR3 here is CASSTLTWGPSAPNTEAFF. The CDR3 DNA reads TGTGCCAGCTCCACCCTTACATGGGGGCCCTCCGCTCCGAACACTGAAGCTTTCTTT.

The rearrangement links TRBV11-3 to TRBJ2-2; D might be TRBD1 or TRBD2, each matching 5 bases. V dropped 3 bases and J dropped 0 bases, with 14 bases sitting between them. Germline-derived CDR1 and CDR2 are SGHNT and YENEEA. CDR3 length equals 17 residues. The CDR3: CASSFKGSGANTGELFF. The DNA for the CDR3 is TGTGCCAGCAGCTTTAAGGGGTCCGGGGCGAACACCGGGGAGCTGTTTTTT.

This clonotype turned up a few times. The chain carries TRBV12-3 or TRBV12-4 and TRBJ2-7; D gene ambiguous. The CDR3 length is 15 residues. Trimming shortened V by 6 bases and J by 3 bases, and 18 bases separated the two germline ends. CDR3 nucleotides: TGTGCCAGCAGCAAAATGGACGGCTCTCGCTACGAGCAGTACTTC. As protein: CASSKMDGSRYEQYF.

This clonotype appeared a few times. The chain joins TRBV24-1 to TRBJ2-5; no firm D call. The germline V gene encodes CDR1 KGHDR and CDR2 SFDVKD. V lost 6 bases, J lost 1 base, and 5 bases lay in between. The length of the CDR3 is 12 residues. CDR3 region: CATSLTQETQYF. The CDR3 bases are TGTGCCACCAGTTTAACCCAAGAGACCCAGTACTTC.